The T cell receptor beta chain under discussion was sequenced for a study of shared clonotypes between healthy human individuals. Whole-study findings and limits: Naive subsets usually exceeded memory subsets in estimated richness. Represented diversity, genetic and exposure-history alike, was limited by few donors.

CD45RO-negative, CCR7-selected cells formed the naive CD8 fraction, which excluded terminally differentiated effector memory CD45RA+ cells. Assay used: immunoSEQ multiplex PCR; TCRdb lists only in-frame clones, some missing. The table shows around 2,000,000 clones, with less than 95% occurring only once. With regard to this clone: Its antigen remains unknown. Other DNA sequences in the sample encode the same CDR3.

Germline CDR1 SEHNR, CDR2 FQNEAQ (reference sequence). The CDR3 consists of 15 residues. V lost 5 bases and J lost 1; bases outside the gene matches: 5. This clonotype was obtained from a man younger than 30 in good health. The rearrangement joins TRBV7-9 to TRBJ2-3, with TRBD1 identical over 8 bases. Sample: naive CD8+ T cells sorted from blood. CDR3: CASSPQGAGTDTQYF. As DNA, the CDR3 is TGTGCCAGCAGCCCCCAGGGGGCTGGCACAGATACGCAGTATTTT.